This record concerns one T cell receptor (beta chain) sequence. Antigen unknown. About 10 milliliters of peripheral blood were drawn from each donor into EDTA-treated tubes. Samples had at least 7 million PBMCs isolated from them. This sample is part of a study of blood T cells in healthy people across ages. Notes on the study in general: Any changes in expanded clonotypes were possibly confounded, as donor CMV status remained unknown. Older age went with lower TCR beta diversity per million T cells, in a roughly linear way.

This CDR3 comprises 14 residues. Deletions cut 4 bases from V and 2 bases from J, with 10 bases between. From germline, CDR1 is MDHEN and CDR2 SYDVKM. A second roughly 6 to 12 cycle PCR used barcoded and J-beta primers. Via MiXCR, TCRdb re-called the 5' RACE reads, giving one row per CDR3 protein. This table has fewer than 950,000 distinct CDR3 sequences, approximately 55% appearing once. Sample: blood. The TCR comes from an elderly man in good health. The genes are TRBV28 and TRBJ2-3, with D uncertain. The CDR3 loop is CASSSRTPTDTQYF. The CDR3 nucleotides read TGTGCCAGCAGTTCCCGGACCCCCACAGATACGCAGTATTTT.